This T cell receptor (beta chain) was identified in a study of blood T cell repertoires in COVID-19 (dated by TCRdb to the early 2020s). About the investigation overall: The collaborator samples originated in the United States, Italy and Spain and spanned the acute and convalescent phases of COVID-19. The repertoires were made available in a free public database intended to serve as a resource for research on the immune response to SARS-CoV-2. The material from the prospective study consisted of cDNA or gDNA derived from T cells, B-cell-depleted T cells, or PBMCs. The dataset comprised deeply sampled blood TCRbeta repertoires from subjects exposed to, actively infected with, or recovered from COVID-19. The samples were drawn from two sources: the first 160 participants of the ongoing ImmuneRACE study, and 1,200 or so subjects contributed by 6 global collaborators. Where available, HLA class I and class II types were obtained from metadata supplied by the sample provider rather than from assay-based typing. A de-identified subject ID, COVID-19 status, age in years and sex were almost always included in the sample metadata. Study-wide findings and limitations: How much clinical and demographic metadata was included differed by source and by participant, and the metadata was provided uncurated.

Collaborating institutions collected whole blood in K2EDTA tubes following their own protocols. Collaborator samples were shipped for TCRbeta analysis as frozen whole blood, isolated PBMCs, or DNA extracted from either sample type. Inclusive of the bounding cysteine and phenylalanine, the CDR3 is 16 residues long. Of all the DNA, just the CDR3 is kept, 48 bases in frame from base 1. Sequences SEHNR (CDR1) and FQNEAQ (CDR2) are obtained from the germline V gene (reference sequence). V loses 3 bases at its end and J loses 4 bases; junction bases beyond the gene matches: 7. In the case of this clone: The antigen it binds to is not known. One base away there is no much larger clone; base qualities are not given.

TCRbeta CDR3 regions were amplified from genomic DNA using the immunoSEQ Assay, a bias-controlled multiplex PCR. The paper's processing steps were these. Within the assay, amplification of reference gene primers was used to estimate how many nucleated cells each sample contained. Sequence reads were collapsed and filtered to measure the absolute abundance of every unique TCRbeta CDR3 rearrangement. For each sample, productive Simpson clonality was calculated by taking the square root of Simpson's diversity index across productive rearrangements. TCRdb re-hosts the immuneACCESS table, in-frame sequences only. Its copies lack some clones; in the studies checked, an unresolved V gene accounts for under half of them, and the cause for the rest is not known. Clonal size and the V and J genes are those of that table, whereas D and trimming came from the DNA. Within this sample are approximately 290,000 clones, with 80% to 90% of them counted one time only. The ten largest clonotypes hold roughly 0.8% of the sample.

This TCR was sampled from a man aged 25-45 years with acute or convalescent COVID-19. The specimen sequenced was peripheral blood. The rearrangement combines TRBV7-9 with TRBJ2-2; 8 middle bases align to TRBD2. The DNA sequence reads TGTGCCAGCAGCTTGAGCGGGAGAGGTGGCACCGGGGAGCTGTTTTTT. The resulting protein is CASSLSGRGGTGELFF. Reference TRBV7-9 and TRBJ2-2 proteins supply the regions before and after the CDR3; the full variable domain is: DTGVSQNPRHKITKRGQNVTFRCDPISEHNRLYWYRQTLGQGPEFLTYFQNEAQLEKSRLLSDRFSAERPKGSFSTLEIQRTEQGDSAMYLCASSLSGRGGTGELFFGEGSRLTVL.